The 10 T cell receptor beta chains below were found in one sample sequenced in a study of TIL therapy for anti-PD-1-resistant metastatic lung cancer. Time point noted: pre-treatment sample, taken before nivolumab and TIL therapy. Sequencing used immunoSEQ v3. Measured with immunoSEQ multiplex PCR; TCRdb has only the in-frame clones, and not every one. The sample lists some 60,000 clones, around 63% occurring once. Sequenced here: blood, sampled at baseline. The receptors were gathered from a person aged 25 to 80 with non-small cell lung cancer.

CDR3 sequence reads: CASSYSSGPTNEKLFF. The CDR3 DNA sequence: TGTGCCAGCAGTTACTCATCGGGGCCCACTAATGAAAAACTGTTTTTT. The chain recombines TRBV6-6 with TRBJ1-4; D might be TRBD1 (5 bases). The CDR3 consists of 16 residues. Trimming took off 0 bases at V and 2 bases at J, with 10 bases between the two ends. Germline V gene data show CDR1 as MNHNY and CDR2 as SVGAGI (reference sequence).

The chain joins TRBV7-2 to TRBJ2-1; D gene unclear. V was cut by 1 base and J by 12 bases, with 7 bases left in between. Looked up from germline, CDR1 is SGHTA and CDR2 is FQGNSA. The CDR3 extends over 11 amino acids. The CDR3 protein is CASSLGVVQFF. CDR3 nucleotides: TGTGCCAGCAGCTTAGGGGTAGTGCAGTTCTTC.

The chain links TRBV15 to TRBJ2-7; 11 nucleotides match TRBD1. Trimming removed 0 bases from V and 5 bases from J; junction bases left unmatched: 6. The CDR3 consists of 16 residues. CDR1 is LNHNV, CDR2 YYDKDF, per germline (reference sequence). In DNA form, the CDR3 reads TGTGCCACCAGCAGAGATCGCAGGACAGGGGGCCACGAGCAGTACTTC. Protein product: CATSRDRRTGGHEQYF.

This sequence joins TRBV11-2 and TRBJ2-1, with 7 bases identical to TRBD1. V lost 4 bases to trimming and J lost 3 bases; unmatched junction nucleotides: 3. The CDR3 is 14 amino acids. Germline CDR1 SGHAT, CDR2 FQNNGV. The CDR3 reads CASSSTGYYNEQFF. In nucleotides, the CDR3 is TGTGCCAGCAGCTCGACAGGGTACTACAATGAGCAGTTCTTC.

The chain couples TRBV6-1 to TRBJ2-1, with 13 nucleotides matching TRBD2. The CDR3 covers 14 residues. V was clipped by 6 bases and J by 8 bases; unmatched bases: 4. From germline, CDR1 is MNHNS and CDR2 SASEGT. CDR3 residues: CASRGLAGDYEQFF. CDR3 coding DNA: TGTGCCAGCAGAGGACTAGCGGGAGATTATGAGCAGTTCTTC.

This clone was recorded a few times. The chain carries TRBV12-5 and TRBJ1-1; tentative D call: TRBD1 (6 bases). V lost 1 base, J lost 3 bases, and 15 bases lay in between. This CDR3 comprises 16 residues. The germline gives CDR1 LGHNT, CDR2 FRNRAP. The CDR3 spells CASGLDRGGKDTEAFF. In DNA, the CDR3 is TGTGCTAGTGGTTTGGATAGGGGGGGCAAGGACACTGAAGCTTTCTTT.

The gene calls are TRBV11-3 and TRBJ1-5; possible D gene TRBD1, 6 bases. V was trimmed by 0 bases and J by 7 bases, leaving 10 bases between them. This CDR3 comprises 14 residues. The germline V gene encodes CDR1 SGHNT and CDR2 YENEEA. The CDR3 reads CASSLECQGQPQHF. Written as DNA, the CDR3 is TGTGCCAGCAGCTTAGAGTGTCAGGGGCAGCCCCAGCATTTT.

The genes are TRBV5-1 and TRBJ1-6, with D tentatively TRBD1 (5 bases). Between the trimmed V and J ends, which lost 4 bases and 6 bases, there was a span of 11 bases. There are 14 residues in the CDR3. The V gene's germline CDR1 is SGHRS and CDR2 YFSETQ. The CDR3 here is CASSPGGSNSPLHF. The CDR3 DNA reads TGCGCCAGCAGCCCGGGGGGGTCTAATTCACCCCTCCACTTT.

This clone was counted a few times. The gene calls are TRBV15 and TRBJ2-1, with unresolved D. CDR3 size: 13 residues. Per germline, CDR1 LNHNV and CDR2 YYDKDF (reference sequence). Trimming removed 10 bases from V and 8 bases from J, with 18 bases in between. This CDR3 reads CAIAATGWDEQFF. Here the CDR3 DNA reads TGTGCCATCGCGGCGACGGGCTGGGATGAGCAGTTCTTC. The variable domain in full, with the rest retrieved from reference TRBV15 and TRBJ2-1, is DAMVIQNPRYQVTQFGKPVTLSCSQTLNHNVMYWYQQKSSQAPKLLFHYYDKDFNNEADTPDNFQSRRPNTSFCFLDIRSPGLGDTAMYLCAIAATGWDEQFFGPGTRLTVL.

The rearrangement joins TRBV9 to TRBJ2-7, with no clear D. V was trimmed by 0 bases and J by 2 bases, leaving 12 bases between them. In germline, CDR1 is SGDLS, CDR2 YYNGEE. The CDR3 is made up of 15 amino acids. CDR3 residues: CASSVDPIRTYEQYF. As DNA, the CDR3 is TGTGCCAGCAGCGTAGACCCCATCAGAACCTACGAGCAGTACTTC. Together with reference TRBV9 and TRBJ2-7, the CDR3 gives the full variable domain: DSGVTQTPKHLITATGQRVTLRCSPRSGDLSVYWYQQSLDQGLQFLIQYYNGEERAKGNILERFSAQQFPDLHSELNLSSLELGDSALYFCASSVDPIRTYEQYFGPGTRLTVT.